The present T cell receptor (beta chain) was sequenced within a study of cytomegalovirus exposure and HLA in healthy donors. This CDR3 spans 16 amino acids. Trimming took off 6 bases at V and 7 bases at J, with 21 bases between the two ends. The germline V gene has CDR1 MNHEY and CDR2 SMNVEV (reference sequence). Use of 60 Vbeta and 13 Jbeta primers characterized the PCR. TCRdb keeps only in-frame clones here, not all; method: immunoSEQ multiplex PCR. The sample shows approximately 85,000 clones, 80% of them seen only once. This chain connects TRBV27 to TRBJ1-4; D gene uncertain. The clonotype comes from a man aged 30 to 39 in good health and CMV-seronegative. Sample: PBMCs. The CDR3 here is CASSPKRMELGEKLFF. CDR3 coding DNA: TGTGCCAGCAGCCCAAAGCGGATGGAGCTCGGTGAAAAACTGTTTTTT.